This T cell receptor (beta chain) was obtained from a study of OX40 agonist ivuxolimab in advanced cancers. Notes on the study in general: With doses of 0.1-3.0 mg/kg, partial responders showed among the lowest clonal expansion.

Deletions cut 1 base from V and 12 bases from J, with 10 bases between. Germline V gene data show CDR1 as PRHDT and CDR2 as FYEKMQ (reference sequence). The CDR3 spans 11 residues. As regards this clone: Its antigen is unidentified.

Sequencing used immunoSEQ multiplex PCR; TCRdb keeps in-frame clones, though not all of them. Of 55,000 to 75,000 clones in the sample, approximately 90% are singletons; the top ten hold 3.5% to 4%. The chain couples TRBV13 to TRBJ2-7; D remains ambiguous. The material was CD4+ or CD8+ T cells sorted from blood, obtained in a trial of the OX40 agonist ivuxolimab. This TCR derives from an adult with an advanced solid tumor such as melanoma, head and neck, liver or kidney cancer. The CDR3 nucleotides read TGTGCCAGCAGCTTAGAGGGAATTCGGTACTTC. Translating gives CASSLEGIRYF.